The 9 T cell receptor beta chains reported below all come from one sample, sequenced in a study of T cell repertoires in cytomegalovirus infection (dated by TCRdb to between 2018 and 2020). The instrument was an Illumina HiSeq 1500. TCRdb passed the public sequencing reads through fastp at Q25 and MiXCR, retaining productive beta sequences. Merged by CDR3 protein, the rows form single entries marked with the most common genes and DNA. The table for this sample lists fewer than 400,000 distinct CDR3 sequences; around 18% of them were counted only once. Jointly, the top ten make up around 9.3% of the sample. Specimen: PBMCs. The receptor set was obtained from a human donor in good health (CMV status not recorded). Some clones in this sample may be carry-over from other donors' samples.

J is TRBJ1-4 and V is TRBV28, with D hard to call. V was clipped by 5 bases and J by 0 bases, with 13 bases between them. From germline, CDR1 is MDHEN and CDR2 SYDVKM. The CDR3 has 16 residues. The CDR3 nucleotides are TGTGCCAGCAGTCCAGTATCAACTGCAACTAATGAAAAACTGTTTTTT. The encoded protein is CASSPVSTATNEKLFF.

This clonotype was detected many times. The gene calls are TRBV7-8 and TRBJ1-4, with a tentative D call TRBD1 (5 bases). CDR3 length: 16 residues. Germline V gene sequence: CDR1 SGHVS, CDR2 FQNEAQ. Trimming took 2 bases from V and 7 from J, leaving 17 bases between them. CDR3 protein: CASSLFTPGQGEKLFF. CDR3 in DNA: TGTGCCAGCAGCTTATTTACCCCCGGCCAGGGTGAAAAACTGTTTTTT. Full variable domain (rest looked up from reference TRBV7-8 and TRBJ1-4): GAGVSQSPRYKVAKRGQDVALRCDPISGHVSLFWYQQALGQGPEFLTYFQNEAQLDKSGLPSDRFFAERPEGSVSTLKIQRTQQEDSAVYLCASSLFTPGQGEKLFFGSGTQLSVL.

CDR3 sequence reads: CASSLFLRGNQPQHF. The DNA of the CDR3 is TGTGCCAGCAGCTTGTTTTTACGAGGGAATCAGCCCCAGCATTTT. The chain has TRBV5-5 and TRBJ1-5; D call uncertain. Trimming removed 1 base at V and 4 bases at J, with 12 bases between. The CDR3 has 15 residues. Germline CDR1 reads SGHKS; CDR2 reads YYEKEE (reference sequence).

The genes are TRBV7-9 and TRBJ1-1; D call uncertain. The CDR3 loop spans 16 amino acids. Trimming removed 4 bases from V and 1 base from J, with 16 bases in between. The V gene's germline CDR1 is SEHNR and CDR2 FQNEAQ (reference sequence). DNA for the CDR3: TGTGCCAGCAGCTCGAGCCGGAGGGCAGGGAACACTGAAGCTTTCTTT. Protein sequence: CASSSSRRAGNTEAFF.

The chain has TRBV18 and TRBJ1-1; perhaps TRBD1 as D (5 bases). Germline CDR1 is KGHSH and CDR2 is LQKENI. V was cut by 2 bases and J by 1 base, with 8 bases left in between. The CDR3 is 14 residues long. The CDR3 bases are TGTGCCAGCTCACCATCGGGGGGGAACACTGAAGCTTTCTTT. Translation: CASSPSGGNTEAFF. The whole variable domain, filled in from reference TRBV18 and TRBJ1-1, reads NAGVMQNPRHLVRRRGQEARLRCSPMKGHSHVYWYRQLPEEGLKFMVYLQKENIIDESGMPKERFSAEFPKEGPSILRIQQVVRGDSAAYFCASSPSGGNTEAFFGQGTRLTVV.

This clonotype was counted a few times. The chain uses TRBV7-2 and TRBJ1-5; unclear D gene. In germline, CDR1 is SGHTA, CDR2 FQGNSA. This CDR3 comprises 15 residues. Trimming took off 6 bases at V and 0 bases at J, with 12 bases between the two ends. CDR3 region: CASSQVILSNQPQHF. The CDR3 DNA sequence: TGTGCCAGCAGTCAGGTGATACTTAGCAATCAGCCCCAGCATTTT.

The chain recombines TRBV12-3 or TRBV12-4 with TRBJ1-2; D gene ambiguous. The CDR3 runs 12 residues. Trimming removed 6 bases at V and 4 bases at J, with 9 bases between. CDR3 in amino acids: CASSPASYGYTF. In DNA, the CDR3 is TGTGCCAGCAGCCCCGCATCCTATGGCTACACCTTC.

This clonotype was detected ten times or more. The chain combines TRBV7-2 with TRBJ1-1; TRBD1 might be the D (5 bases). Between the trimmed V and J ends, which lost 1 base and 7 bases, there was a span of 22 bases. From germline, CDR1 is SGHTA and CDR2 FQGNSA. This CDR3 contains 17 residues. CDR3 coding DNA: TGTGCCAGCAGCTTAGGGGCAGGGAATTTGGGGATACATGAAGCTTTCTTT. It translates to CASSLGAGNLGIHEAFF.

The chain has TRBV7-2 and TRBJ2-1; TRBD2 matches at 10 bases. There are 16 residues in the CDR3. V lost 5 bases to trimming and J lost 7 bases; unmatched junction nucleotides: 11. Germline V CDR1 and CDR2: SGHTA, FQGNSA. CDR3 residues: CASSPSWLAGANEQFF. The CDR3 region has the DNA TGTGCCAGCAGCCCGAGTTGGCTAGCGGGAGCGAATGAGCAGTTCTTC.